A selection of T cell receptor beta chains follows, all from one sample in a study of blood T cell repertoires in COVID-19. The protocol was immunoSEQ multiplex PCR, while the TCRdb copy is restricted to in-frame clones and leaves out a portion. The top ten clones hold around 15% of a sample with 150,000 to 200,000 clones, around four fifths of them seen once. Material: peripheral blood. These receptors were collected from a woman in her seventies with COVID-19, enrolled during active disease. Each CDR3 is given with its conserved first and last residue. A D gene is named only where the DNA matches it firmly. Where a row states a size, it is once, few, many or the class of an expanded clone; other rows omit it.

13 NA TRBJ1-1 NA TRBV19 TGTGCCAGTAGCAGGACAGCGAACACTGAAGCTTTCTTT CASSRTANTEAFF
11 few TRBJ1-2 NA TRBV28 TGTGCCAGCAGCCCCGCCTACGGCTACACCTTC CASSPAYGYTF
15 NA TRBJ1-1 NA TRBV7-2 TGTGCCAGCAGCTTAGCGGGGGCCAGACAATCTGAAGCTTTCTTT CASSLAGARQSEAFF
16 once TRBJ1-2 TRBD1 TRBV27 TGTGCCAGCAGTCCATACGACAGGGCGGGAGGATATGGCTACACCTTC CASSPYDRAGGYGYTF
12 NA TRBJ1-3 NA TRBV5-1 TGCGCCAGCAGTTATGACAGGTGGCCCATATATTTT CASSYDRWPIYF
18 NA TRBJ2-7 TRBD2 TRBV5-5 TGTGCCAGCAGCCCAGGACAGCCTTTCCTAGCGGGAGACTACGAGCAGTACTTC CASSPGQPFLAGDYEQYF
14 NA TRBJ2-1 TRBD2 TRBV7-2 TGTGCCAGCAGCTTTACCGGGACTAGCAATGAGCAGTTCTTC CASSFTGTSNEQFF
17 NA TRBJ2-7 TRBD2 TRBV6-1 TGTGCCAGCAGTGAAGGACTAGCGGGAGTAGGCACCTACGAGCAGTACTTC CASSEGLAGVGTYEQYF
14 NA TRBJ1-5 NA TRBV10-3 TGTGCCATCAGTGAGGGTCATCCCGGGCAGCCCCAGCATTTT CAISEGHPGQPQHF
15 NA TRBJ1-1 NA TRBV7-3 TGTGCCAGCAGCTTAACGGACGGCCGGGGAACTGAAGCTTTCTTT CASSLTDGRGTEAFF
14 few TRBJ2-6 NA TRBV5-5 TGTGCCAGCAGCTTGTCGGCTGGGGCCAACGTCCTGACTTTC CASSLSAGANVLTF
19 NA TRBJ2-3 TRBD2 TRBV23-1 TGCGCCAGCAGTCACTTCGGCGGGAGAGGGTTAGCTAGCACAGATACGCAGTATTTT CASSHFGGRGLASTDTQYF
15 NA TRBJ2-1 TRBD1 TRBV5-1 TGCGCCAGCAGCTTGCGGGACAGGGCTAACAATGAGCAGTTCTTC CASSLRDRANNEQFF
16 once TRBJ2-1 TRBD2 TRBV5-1 TGCGCCAGCAGCTTGGGCCTAGCGGGAATCTACAATGAGCAGTTCTTC CASSLGLAGIYNEQFF
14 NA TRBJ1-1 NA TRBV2 TGTGCCAGCAGTGTCCGCACTGGGAACACTGAAGCTTTCTTT CASSVRTGNTEAFF
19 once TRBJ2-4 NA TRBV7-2 TGTGCCAGCAGCTTCAGCGCCGTAGGGGGGGCTGGTGCCAAAAACATTCAGTACTTC CASSFSAVGGAGAKNIQYF
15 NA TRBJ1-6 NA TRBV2 TGTGCCAGCAGTGAATGGGGGCTTGGGAATTCACCCCTCCACTTT CASSEWGLGNSPLHF
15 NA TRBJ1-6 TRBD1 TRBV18 TGTGCCAGCCGGAGACAGGGAGAGTTAATTTCACCCCTCCACTTT CASRRQGELISPLHF
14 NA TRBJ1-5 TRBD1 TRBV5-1 TGCGCCAGCAGGGTGGGGACAGGGCATGGGCCCCAGCATTTT CASRVGTGHGPQHF
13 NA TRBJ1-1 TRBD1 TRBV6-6 TGTGCCAGCATCGGGACAGGGTCCACTGAAGCTTTCTTT CASIGTGSTEAFF
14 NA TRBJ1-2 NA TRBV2 TGTGCCAGCAGTGAAGGCCAAGGGGCGCGGGGCTACACCTTC CASSEGQGARGYTF
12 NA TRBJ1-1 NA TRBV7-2 TGTGCCAGCGCCTTCCGGGGCACTGAAGCTTTCTTT CASAFRGTEAFF
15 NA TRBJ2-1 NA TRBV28 TGTGCCAGCAGTTGGAAAGGAGTGACTGACAATGAGCAGTTCTTC CASSWKGVTDNEQFF
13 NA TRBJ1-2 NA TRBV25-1 TGTGCCAGCAGTGAATCACACAGGGTCGGCTACACCTTC CASSESHRVGYTF